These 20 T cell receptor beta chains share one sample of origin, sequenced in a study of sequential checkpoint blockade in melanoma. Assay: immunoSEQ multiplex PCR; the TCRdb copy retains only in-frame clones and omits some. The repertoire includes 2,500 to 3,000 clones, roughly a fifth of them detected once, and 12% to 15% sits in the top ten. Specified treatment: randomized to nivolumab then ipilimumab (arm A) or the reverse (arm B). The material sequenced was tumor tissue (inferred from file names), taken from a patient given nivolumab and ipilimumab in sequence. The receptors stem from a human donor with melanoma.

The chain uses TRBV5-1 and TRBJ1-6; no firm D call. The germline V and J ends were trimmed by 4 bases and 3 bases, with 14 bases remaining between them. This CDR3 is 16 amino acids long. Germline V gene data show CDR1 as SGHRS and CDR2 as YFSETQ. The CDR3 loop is CASSLYMGLYNSPLHF. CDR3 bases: TGCGCCAGCAGCCTGTACATGGGTCTCTATAATTCACCCCTCCACTTT. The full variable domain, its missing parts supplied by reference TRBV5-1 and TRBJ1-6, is KAGVTQTPRYLIKTRGQQVTLSCSPISGHRSVSWYQQTPGQGLQFLFEYFSETQRNKGNFPGRFSGRQFSNSRSEMNVSTLELGDSALYLCASSLYMGLYNSPLHFGNGTRLTVT.

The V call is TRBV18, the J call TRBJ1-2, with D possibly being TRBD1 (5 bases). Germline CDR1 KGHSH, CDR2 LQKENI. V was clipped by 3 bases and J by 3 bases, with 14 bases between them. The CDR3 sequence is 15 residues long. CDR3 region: CASSPPDRPYYGYTF. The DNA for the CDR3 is TGTGCCAGCTCACCTCCAGACAGACCCTACTATGGCTACACCTTC.

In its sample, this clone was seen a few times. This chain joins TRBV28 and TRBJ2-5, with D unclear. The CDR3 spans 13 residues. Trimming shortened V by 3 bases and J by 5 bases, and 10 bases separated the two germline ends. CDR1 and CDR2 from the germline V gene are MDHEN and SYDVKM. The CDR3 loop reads CASSLPAGETQYF. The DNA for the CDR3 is TGTGCCAGCAGTTTGCCCGCCGGGGAGACCCAGTACTTC.

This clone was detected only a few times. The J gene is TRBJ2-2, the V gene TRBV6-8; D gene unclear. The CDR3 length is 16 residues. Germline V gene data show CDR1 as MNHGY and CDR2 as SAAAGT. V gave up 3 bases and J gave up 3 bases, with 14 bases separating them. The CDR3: CASSYGWSADTGELFF. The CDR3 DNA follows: TGTGCCAGCAGTTATGGCTGGTCCGCGGACACCGGGGAGCTGTTTTTT.

CDR3 residues: CAINSQGLNTEAFF. DNA for the CDR3: TGTGCCATCAATTCACAGGGGCTGAACACTGAAGCTTTCTTT. The gene calls are TRBV6-8 and TRBJ1-1; TRBD1 matches 7 bases. CDR1 is MNHGY and CDR2 is SAAAGT in the germline V gene. V dropped 10 bases and J dropped 0; count of bases not matched to a gene: 8. CDR3 size: 14 residues.

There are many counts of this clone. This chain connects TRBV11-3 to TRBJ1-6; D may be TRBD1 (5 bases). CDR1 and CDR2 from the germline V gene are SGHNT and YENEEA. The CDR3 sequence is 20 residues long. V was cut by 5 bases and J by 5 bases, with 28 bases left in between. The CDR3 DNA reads TGTGCCAGCAGCCCAACCCGTGGCAGGGAAGGAGGAGGCGATAATTCACCCCTCCACTTT. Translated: CASSPTRGREGGGDNSPLHF.

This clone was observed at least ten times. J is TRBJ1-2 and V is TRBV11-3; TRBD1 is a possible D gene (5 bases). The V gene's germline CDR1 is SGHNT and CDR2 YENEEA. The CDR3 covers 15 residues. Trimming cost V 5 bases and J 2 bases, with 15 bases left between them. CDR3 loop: CASSLRQTVNYGYTF. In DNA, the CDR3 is TGTGCCAGCAGCCTGAGACAGACCGTCAACTATGGCTACACCTTC.

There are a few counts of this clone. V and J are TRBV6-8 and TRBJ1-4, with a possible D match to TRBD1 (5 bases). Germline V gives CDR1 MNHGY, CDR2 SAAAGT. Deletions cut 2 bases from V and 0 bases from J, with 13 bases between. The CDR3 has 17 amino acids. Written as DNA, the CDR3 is TGTGCCAGCAGTTACATCGGTGGGGGAACAACTAATGAAAAACTGTTTTTT. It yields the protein CASSYIGGGTTNEKLFF.

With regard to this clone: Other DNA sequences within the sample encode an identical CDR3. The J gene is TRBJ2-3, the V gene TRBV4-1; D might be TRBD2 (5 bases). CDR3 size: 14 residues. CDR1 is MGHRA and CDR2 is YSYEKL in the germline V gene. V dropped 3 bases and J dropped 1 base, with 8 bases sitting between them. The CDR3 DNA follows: TGCGCCAGCAGCCAGAGGGTGGGCACAGATACGCAGTATTTT. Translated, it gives CASSQRVGTDTQYF.

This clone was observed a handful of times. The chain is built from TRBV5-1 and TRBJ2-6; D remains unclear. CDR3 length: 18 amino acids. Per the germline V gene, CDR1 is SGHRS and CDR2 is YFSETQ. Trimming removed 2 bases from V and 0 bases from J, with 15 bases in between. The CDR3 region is CASSFLGLGYSGANVLTF. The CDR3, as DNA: TGCGCCAGCAGCTTTCTAGGGCTTGGTTACTCTGGGGCCAACGTCCTGACTTTC.

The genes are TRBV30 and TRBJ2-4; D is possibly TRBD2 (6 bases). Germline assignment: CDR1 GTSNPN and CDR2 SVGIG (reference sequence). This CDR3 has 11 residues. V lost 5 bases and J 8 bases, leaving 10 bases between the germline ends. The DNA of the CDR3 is TGTGCCTGGGGGGGGTCGGACATTCAGTACTTC. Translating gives CAWGGSDIQYF.

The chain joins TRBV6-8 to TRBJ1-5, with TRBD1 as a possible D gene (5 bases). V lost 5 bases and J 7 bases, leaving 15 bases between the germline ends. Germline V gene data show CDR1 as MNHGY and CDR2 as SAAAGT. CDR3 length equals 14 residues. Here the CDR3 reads CASSDHQGGQPQHF. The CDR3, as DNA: TGTGCCAGCAGTGACCATCAGGGTGGCCAGCCCCAGCATTTT.

The CDR3 here is CAITPTGVLYGYTF. Written as DNA, the CDR3 is TGTGCCATCACCCCGACAGGGGTACTCTATGGCTACACCTTC. The chain recombines TRBV6-8 with TRBJ1-2; 8 bases align to TRBD1. CDR3 length: 14 residues. CDR1 and CDR2 (germline): MNHGY, SAAAGT. The V segment lost 10 bases and the J segment 4 bases; nucleotides outside the gene matches: 11.

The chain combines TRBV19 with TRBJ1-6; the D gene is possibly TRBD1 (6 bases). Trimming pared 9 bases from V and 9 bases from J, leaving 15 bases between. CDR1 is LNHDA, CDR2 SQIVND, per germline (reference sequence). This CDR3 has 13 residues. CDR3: CASKDSIGSPLHF. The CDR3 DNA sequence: TGTGCCAGCAAGGACAGCATCGGTTCACCCCTCCACTTT. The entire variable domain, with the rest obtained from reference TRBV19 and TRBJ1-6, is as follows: DGGITQSPKYLFRKEGQNVTLSCEQNLNHDAMYWYRQDPGQGLRLIYYSQIVNDFQKGDIAEGYSVSREKKESFPLTVTSAQKNPTAFYLCASKDSIGSPLHFGNGTRLTVT.

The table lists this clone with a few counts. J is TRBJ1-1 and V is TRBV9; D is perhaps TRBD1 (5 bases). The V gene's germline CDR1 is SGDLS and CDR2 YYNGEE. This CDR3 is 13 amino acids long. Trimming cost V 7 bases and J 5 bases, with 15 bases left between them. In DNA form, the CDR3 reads TGTGCCAGCGCCACCGGATGGGGGACTGAAGCTTTCTTT. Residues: CASATGWGTEAFF.

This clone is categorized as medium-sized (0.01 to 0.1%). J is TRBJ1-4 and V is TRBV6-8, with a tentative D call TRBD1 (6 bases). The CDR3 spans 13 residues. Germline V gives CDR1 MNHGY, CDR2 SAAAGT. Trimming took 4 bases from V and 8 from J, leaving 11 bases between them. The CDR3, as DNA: TGTGCCAGCAGTTTCCAGGGGCGCGAAAAACTGTTTTTT. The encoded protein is CASSFQGREKLFF.

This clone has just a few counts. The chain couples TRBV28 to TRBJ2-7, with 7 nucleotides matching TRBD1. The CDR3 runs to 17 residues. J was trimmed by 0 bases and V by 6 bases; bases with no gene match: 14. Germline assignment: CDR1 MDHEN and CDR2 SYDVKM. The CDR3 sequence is CASSPDHGQVSSYEQYF. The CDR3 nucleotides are TGTGCCAGCAGCCCTGACCACGGACAGGTGTCCTCCTACGAGCAGTACTTC.

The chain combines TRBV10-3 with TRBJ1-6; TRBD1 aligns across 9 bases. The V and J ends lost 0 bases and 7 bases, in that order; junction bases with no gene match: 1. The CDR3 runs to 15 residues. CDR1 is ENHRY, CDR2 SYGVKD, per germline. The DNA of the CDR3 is TGTGCCATCAGTGAGTCAACAGGGGGCAATTCACCCCTCCACTTT. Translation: CAISESTGGNSPLHF.

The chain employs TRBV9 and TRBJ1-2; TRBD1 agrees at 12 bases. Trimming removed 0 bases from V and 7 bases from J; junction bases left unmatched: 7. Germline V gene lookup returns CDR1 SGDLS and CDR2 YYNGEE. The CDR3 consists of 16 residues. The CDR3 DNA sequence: TGTGCCAGCAGCGTAGACCCTGGGACAGGGGGCCGTGGCTACACCTTC. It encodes CASSVDPGTGGRGYTF.

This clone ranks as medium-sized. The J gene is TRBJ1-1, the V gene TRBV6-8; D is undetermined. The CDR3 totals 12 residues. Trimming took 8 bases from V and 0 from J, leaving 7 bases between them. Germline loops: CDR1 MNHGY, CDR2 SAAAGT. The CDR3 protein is CASAVMNTEAFF. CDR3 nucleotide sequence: TGTGCCAGCGCTGTGATGAACACTGAAGCTTTCTTT.